This T cell receptor (beta chain) was documented in a study of blood T cell repertoires in COVID-19 (dated by TCRdb to about 2020). Background on the whole study: Samples covering the acute and convalescent phases of COVID-19 were provided by collaborators in the United States, Italy and Spain. The material from the prospective study consisted of cDNA or gDNA derived from T cells, B-cell-depleted T cells, or PBMCs. The dataset comprised deeply sampled blood TCRbeta repertoires from subjects exposed to, actively infected with, or recovered from COVID-19. A freely available public database, intended as a resource for researchers studying the immune response to SARS-CoV-2, is where the repertoires were released. The samples were drawn from two sources: the first 160 participants of the ongoing ImmuneRACE study, and 1,200 or so subjects contributed by 6 global collaborators. A de-identified subject ID, COVID-19 status, age in years and sex were almost always included in the sample metadata. HLA class I and class II types, where available, came from metadata supplied by the sample provider rather than from assay-based typing.

Points the paper makes about the study in general: The quantity of clinical and demographic metadata differed by source and by participant and was supplied without curation.

The germline V gene gives CDR1 as SNHLY and CDR2 as FYNNEI. From the cysteine up to the phenylalanine, the CDR3 has a length of 15 residues. Only the CDR3 DNA stays, 45 bases, in frame from base 1. The junction carries 22 bases between V and J, which are trimmed by 7 bases and 7 bases respectively. The immunoSEQ Assay, a bias-controlled multiplex PCR, was used to amplify TCRbeta CDR3 regions from genomic DNA. The source study handled its data this way. The number of nucleated cells in each sample was estimated from the amplification of reference gene primers within the assay. To quantify the absolute abundance of each unique TCRbeta CDR3 rearrangement, sequence reads were collapsed and filtered. Productive Simpson clonality was computed per sample as the square root of Simpson's diversity index over productive rearrangements. Here the immuneACCESS table is served through TCRdb, limited to in-frame sequences with V and J called. Missing clones are a known gap in these copies; in checked studies unresolved V genes cover under half, and the rest lacks a known reason. From that table come the V and J calls and clone size; the DNA was used to work out D and trimming. Counted in this sample were roughly 200,000 clones; around 90% of them appeared once. Approximately 0.64% of the sample is held by the ten biggest clonotypes.

Whole blood was collected in K2EDTA tubes by collaborating institutions according to the institutions' own protocols. For TCRbeta analysis, collaborator samples were shipped as frozen whole blood, as isolated PBMCs, or as DNA extracted from either sample type. About this clone itself: What this receptor recognizes is not known. No much larger clone exists at a distance of one base, and base qualities are not known.

The sequenced sample consisted of peripheral blood. In this chain, TRBV2 is recombined with TRBJ1-2; the D gene is perhaps TRBD1, from 6 matching bases. The sequence was obtained from a man in his forties or fifties with acute or convalescent COVID-19. Read as DNA, the sequence is TGTGCCAGCACCGGGGCGGCGACAGGCGGTGCTGGCTACACCTTC. It translates to CASTGAATGGAGYTF.